This TCR beta chain was identified during a study of T cells in localized non-small cell lung cancer. Data came from immunoSEQ multiplex PCR; TCRdb stores just in-frame clones and leaves some out. The data hold 130,000 or so clones, with roughly 90% observed a single time. Notes on this clone: Antigen unknown.

General study findings and limits: Longer overall survival was linked to higher blood T cell density. A median of approximately 50 clones ranked among the top 100 in tumor appeared in adjacent lung.

CDR1 and CDR2 (germline): KGHSH, LQKENI. Trimming at V came to 3 bases and at J to 5 bases, leaving 14 bases not matched to a gene. The CDR3 runs to 18 residues. The source material was peripheral blood, sampled before any cancer treatment. This chain joins TRBV18 and TRBJ2-5; 11 bases line up with TRBD2. The clonotype originates from a female donor over 55 with stage I lung adenocarcinoma. The CDR3 coding sequence is TGTGCCAGCTCACCTGTCGGGACTCGACTAGCGGGACGGGAGACCCAGTACTTC. It encodes CASSPVGTRLAGRETQYF.